The clone carrying this T cell receptor (beta chain) was counted a single time. Using immunoSEQ multiplex PCR, the repertoire was profiled, and TCRdb retains in-frame clones only, with some absent. The sample yields 90,000 to 150,000 clones, roughly four fifths seen once. The source of the sample is a study of blood T cell repertoires in COVID-19. Germline V gives CDR1 MNHEY, CDR2 SVGAGI. The CDR3 is made up of 15 amino acids. J lost 1 base, V lost 6 bases, and 9 bases had no gene match. The sequence came from a human donor in a cohort sampled during active COVID-19. The material sequenced was peripheral blood. This chain joins TRBV6-5 and TRBJ2-7; 7 bases fit TRBD1. The CDR3 here is CASRPRTGQSYEQYF. The CDR3 DNA reads TGTGCCAGCAGGCCTCGGACAGGTCAATCCTACGAGCAGTACTTC.